This T cell receptor beta chain was found in a study of cytomegalovirus exposure and HLA in healthy donors. On the study more broadly: When 398 donors were genotyped, over 80% of them were found to fall in the Caucasian-associated ancestry cluster.

Primers included in the PCR were 60 Vbeta and 13 Jbeta primers. The data were produced by immunoSEQ multiplex PCR, yet TCRdb's version contains in-frame clones alone and is incomplete. This repertoire shows under 150,000 clones, roughly 80% found once; its top ten account for approximately 2.7%. This CDR3 region has 20 residues. In germline, CDR1 is MGHRA, CDR2 YSYEKL. Trimming at V came to 1 base and at J to 0 bases, leaving 17 bases not matched to a gene. The chain has TRBV4-1 and TRBJ2-5; 7 bases agree with TRBD1. The sequence came from a boy between 2 and 15 years old in good health and CMV-seronegative. What was sequenced was PBMCs. The CDR3 DNA is TGCGCCAGCAGCCAAGGACTCGCCCCCCGACAGGGCCGGTACCAAGAGACCCAGTACTTC. It translates to CASSQGLAPRQGRYQETQYF.